A selection of T cell receptor beta chains follows, all from one sample in a study of blood T cell repertoires in COVID-19. Profiled with immunoSEQ multiplex PCR; TCRdb holds only in-frame clones, not every one. The table records about 670,000 clones, 75% to 90% of them present only once. Source material: peripheral blood. These receptor sequences come from a woman in her late teens or twenties with acute or convalescent COVID-19. CDR3s include the opening cysteine and the closing phenylalanine or tryptophan. A D gene is named only where the DNA matches it firmly. Clone size appears in some rows only: once, few, many, or a class for an expanded clone.

v_call	d_call	j_call	clone_size	cdr3_nt	cdr3_aa
TRBV2	NA	TRBJ1-2	NA	TGTGCCAGCAGTGAATGGAGGGAGAGTGGCTACACCTTC	CASSEWRESGYTF
TRBV29-1	NA	TRBJ2-1	NA	TGCAGCGCCTTAGATGAATACAATGAGCAGTTCTTC	CSALDEYNEQFF
TRBV5-5	NA	TRBJ2-7	NA	TGTGCCAGCAGCCAAGGACAGTTCACCGCCTCCTACGAGCAGTACTTC	CASSQGQFTASYEQYF
TRBV29-1	NA	TRBJ2-7	once	TGCAGCGTTGATTCCGGGTTGGGCGAGCAGTACTTC	CSVDSGLGEQYF
TRBV3-1/TRBV3-2	TRBD1	TRBJ2-1	NA	TGTGCCAGCAGCCCCACCCAAGGGGGCGCTATTAACGATGAGCAGTTCTTC	CASSPTQGGAINDEQFF
TRBV3-1/TRBV3-2	NA	TRBJ2-2	NA	TGTGCCAGCTCAAAACATCCCACCGGGGAGCTGTTTTTT	CASSKHPTGELFF
TRBV6-2/TRBV6-3	NA	TRBJ2-3	few	TGTGCCAGCAGTCAAAACACAGATACGCAGTATTTT	CASSQNTDTQYF
TRBV12-3/TRBV12-4	TRBD1	TRBJ1-1	once	TGTGCCAGCAGGACAGGGTTGGGGACTGAAGCTTTCTTT	CASRTGLGTEAFF
TRBV19	NA	TRBJ1-1	NA	TGTGCCAGTAGTATCAGTCTGAACACTGAAGCTTTCTTT	CASSISLNTEAFF
TRBV5-6	NA	TRBJ2-5	NA	TGTGCCAGCAGCTTGGCCCGGGAGACCCAGTACTTC	CASSLARETQYF
TRBV9	TRBD2	TRBJ2-3	NA	TGTGCCAGCAGCGCCCAACTAGCGGGGGGATCAACTAGCACAGATACGCAGTATTTT	CASSAQLAGGSTSTDTQYF
TRBV2	TRBD1	TRBJ1-1	NA	TGTGCCAGCAGTCTTCGACAGGGGGCGAGTGAAGCTTTCTTT	CASSLRQGASEAFF
TRBV3-1/TRBV3-2	TRBD2	TRBJ2-2	NA	TGTGCCAGCAGCGCGGCGGGGACTAGCTTCACCGGGGAGCTGTTTTTT	CASSAAGTSFTGELFF
TRBV10-3	NA	TRBJ1-2	NA	TGTGCCATTCGCGCCGGGGTAAACTATGGCTACACCTTC	CAIRAGVNYGYTF
TRBV9	NA	TRBJ2-7	NA	TGTGCCAGCAGCGTAGCGGCAGGGGACAACCACGAGCAGTACTTC	CASSVAAGDNHEQYF
TRBV27	NA	TRBJ1-1	NA	TGTGCCAGCTCCGGGGGTTTCAACATGAACACTGAAGCTTTCTTT	CASSGGFNMNTEAFF
TRBV3-1/TRBV3-2	NA	TRBJ1-4	NA	TGTGCCAGCAGCCAAGATGGGGGCGGGTGGGTTGAAAAACTGTTTTTT	CASSQDGGGWVEKLFF
TRBV4-3	NA	TRBJ1-5	NA	TGCGCCAGCAGCCAATACAGGGCAGGCATTAGCAATCAGCCCCAGCATTTT	CASSQYRAGISNQPQHF
TRBV6-2/TRBV6-3	NA	TRBJ2-7	NA	TGTGCCAGCAGCGCCGACGGGAATTTTCCCGAGCAGTACTTC	CASSADGNFPEQYF
TRBV30	NA	TRBJ2-7	NA	TGTGCCTGGAGTGTTGCCAGTTACGAGCAGTACTTC	CAWSVASYEQYF
TRBV7-3	NA	TRBJ2-3	NA	TGTGCCAGCAGCTTATCGGGGGCAGATACGCAGTATTTT	CASSLSGADTQYF
TRBV4-1	TRBD2	TRBJ2-1	NA	TGCGCCAGCAGCCTTCAGCGGGGGCTTCTATACAATGAGCAGTTCTTC	CASSLQRGLLYNEQFF
TRBV5-5	NA	TRBJ1-4	NA	TGTGCCAGCAGCTCACAGGGAGACGATGAAAAACTGTTTTTT	CASSSQGDDEKLFF
TRBV5-1	NA	TRBJ1-3	once	TGCGCCAGCAGCCCCGGGGGGGGGAACACCATATATTTT	CASSPGGGNTIYF
TRBV2	TRBD1	TRBJ1-1	NA	TGTGCCAGCAGTGAAGCAGGGGACAGAGCTTTCTTT	CASSEAGDRAFF
TRBV6-5	TRBD1	TRBJ2-7	NA	TGTGCCAGCAGTTACCAGGACAGGAGCTCCTACGAGCAGTACTTC	CASSYQDRSSYEQYF
TRBV30	NA	TRBJ1-6	NA	TGTGCCTGGATGGACCGGGGTAATTCACCCCTCCACTTT	CAWMDRGNSPLHF
TRBV18	TRBD1	TRBJ1-1	few	TGTGCCAGCTCCGCAAGACAGGGTGAAGCTTTCTTT	CASSARQGEAFF
TRBV7-2	NA	TRBJ1-1	NA	TGTGCCAGCAGCTTATCATTCACGGGGGCGGGAGGGTTTCTAGCTTTCTTT	CASSLSFTGAGGFLAFF
TRBV3-1/TRBV3-2	TRBD1	TRBJ1-2	NA	TGTGCCAGCAGCCAAGTACAGGGGGGCTACACCTTC	CASSQVQGGYTF
TRBV5-1	NA	TRBJ1-2	NA	TGCGCCAGCAGCTCCGGCCACAGGGACAACTATGGCTACACCTTC	CASSSGHRDNYGYTF
TRBV29-1	TRBD1	TRBJ1-2	NA	TGCAGCGTGGAGACAGGGAGAGGTTTAAAGCCGCTGTTGAGATTC	CSVETGRGLKPLLRF
TRBV24-1	TRBD2	TRBJ2-7	NA	TGTGCCACCAGTGACCTTAACATAATCCTAGCGGACTACGAGCAGTACTTC	CATSDLNIILADYEQYF
TRBV30	TRBD1	TRBJ1-1	NA	TGTGCCTCGACCGGACAGGGGAAGAACACTGAAGCTTTCTTT	CASTGQGKNTEAFF
TRBV29-1	TRBD2	TRBJ2-1	NA	TGCAGCGTTGAAGATAGCGGGGAAAACTACAATGAGCAGTTCTTC	CSVEDSGENYNEQFF
TRBV19	NA	TRBJ1-3	NA	TGTGCCAGTAGTATTGCGGGGGCTTCTGGAAACACCATATATTTT	CASSIAGASGNTIYF
TRBV6-5	NA	TRBJ1-4	few	TGTGCCAGCACGGACAGTAGTGATGAAAAACTGTTTTTT	CASTDSSDEKLFF
TRBV11-2	TRBD1	TRBJ1-2	NA	TGTGCCAGCAGCTTAGATCCGACAGGGTACCTTTACACCTTC	CASSLDPTGYLYTF
TRBV6-1	TRBD1	TRBJ1-1	NA	TGTGCCAGCAGTGAGTTGCCCGGGACAGGGTTGAACACTGAAGCTTTCTTT	CASSELPGTGLNTEAFF
TRBV19	NA	TRBJ1-2	NA	TGTGCCAGTAGTTGGGCCCAACGAACTAACTATGGCTACACCTTC	CASSWAQRTNYGYTF
TRBV2	NA	TRBJ1-2	NA	TGTGCCAGCAGTGGACCTGACAGACACCTAAACTATGGCTACACCTTC	CASSGPDRHLNYGYTF
TRBV6-5	TRBD1	TRBJ1-1	NA	TGTGCCAGCAGTAGCAGGGGGCGAGGGAACACTGAAGCTTTCTTT	CASSSRGRGNTEAFF
TRBV5-5	NA	TRBJ1-4	NA	TGTGCCAGCAGTCTGGCGGGGTGGACTAATGAAAAACTGTTTTTT	CASSLAGWTNEKLFF
TRBV5-6	NA	TRBJ2-7	NA	TGTGCCAGCAGCTTCCGGGATTTAGGCGAGCAGTACTTC	CASSFRDLGEQYF
TRBV18	TRBD2	TRBJ2-7	NA	TGTGCCAGCTCACGGGACTACTCAGACTACGAGCAGTACTTC	CASSRDYSDYEQYF
TRBV5-1	TRBD2	TRBJ2-5	NA	TGCGCCAGCAGCGCCGCCGGGACTACCAAAGAGACCCAGTACTTC	CASSAAGTTKETQYF
TRBV6-2/TRBV6-3	NA	TRBJ1-2	NA	TGTGCCAGCAGTTACTCCCACGAGGCTCCGGGCTATGGCTACACCTTC	CASSYSHEAPGYGYTF
TRBV5-1	NA	TRBJ2-3	NA	TGCGCCAGCAGCTTGGGGGTAGCACCAGATACGCAGTATTTT	CASSLGVAPDTQYF
TRBV7-2	TRBD1	TRBJ2-7	once	TGTGCCAGCAGCCTGGACAGGGGGAACACCTACGAGCAGTACTTC	CASSLDRGNTYEQYF
TRBV6-5	TRBD1	TRBJ1-4	NA	TGTGCCAGCAGTTCGCGGACAGGCCTGGGGGAAAAACTGTTTTTT	CASSSRTGLGEKLFF
TRBV28	NA	TRBJ2-7	NA	TGTGCCAGCAGTTTATGGCGAACCTACGAGCAGTACTTC	CASSLWRTYEQYF